This TCR beta chain was captured by sequencing in a study of T cell responses to AZD1222 COVID-19 vaccine. Study-wide results and limits: Repertoire samples came only from after the peak T cell response. Distributed over spike, vaccine-associated CD4 TCRs predominated at 160-218 and 743-854.

Profiled with immunoSEQ multiplex PCR; TCRdb holds only in-frame clones, not every one. The repertoire holds about 130,000 clones, with roughly 91% as singletons. In the case of this clone: Antigen specificity is unknown.

This CDR3 contains 13 residues. The germline gives CDR1 MNHNY, CDR2 SVGAGI (reference sequence). Trimming left V 5 bases short and J 6 bases short, with 13 bases between. The sequencing here drew on peripheral blood, taken on day 0 of MenACWY control vaccination. The chain couples TRBV6-6 to TRBJ1-2; D might be TRBD1 (6 bases). The sequence was collected from an adult in good health. Here the CDR3 reads CASSNREEDGYTF. The CDR3 nucleotides are TGTGCCAGCAGTAACAGGGAAGAGGATGGCTACACCTTC.